Listed below are T cell receptor beta chains from one sample, sequenced in a study of T cells in Graves' hyperthyroidism and ophthalmopathy. MiXCR, run by TCRdb on the multiplex PCR reads, gives a single entry per CDR3 protein. The sample holds 400,000 to 500,000 distinct CDR3 sequences; approximately 15% are singletons and the top ten take 17%. The sequenced sample consisted of blood. These receptors originate from a young woman with Graves' hyperthyroidism. The CDR3 runs from the conserved cysteine through the conserved F or W. A D gene is named only where the DNA matches it firmly. Part of the rows lack a size; the others show once, few, many or a class for expanded clones.

size: many; V: TRBV5-1; J: TRBJ2-5; D: NA; DNA: TGCGCCAGCAGCTTGGAGGCGGGGCAAGAGACCCAGTACTTC; CDR3: CASSLEAGQETQYF
size: few; V: TRBV10-3; J: TRBJ1-5; D: TRBD1; DNA: TGTGCCACCCTGACGAAATCCGGGACAGGGATCAGTCAGCCCCAGCATTTT; CDR3: CATLTKSGTGISQPQHF
size: many; V: TRBV20-1; J: TRBJ2-1; D: TRBD2; DNA: TGCAGTGCTAGAGATATGAGGGGAGGGCCTTTAGAGCAGTTCTTC; CDR3: CSARDMRGGPLEQFF
size: NA; V: TRBV11-2; J: TRBJ2-7; D: TRBD2; DNA: TGTGCCGGCAGCGCCGGGACTAGCGGCTACGAGCAGTACTTC; CDR3: CAGSAGTSGYEQYF
size: many; V: TRBV6-5; J: TRBJ1-1; D: NA; DNA: TGTGCCAGCAGTTACTACAACACGGGGAATACTGAAGCTTTCTTT; CDR3: CASSYYNTGNTEAFF
size: many; V: TRBV11-1; J: TRBJ2-1; D: NA; DNA: TGTGCCAGCAGCTTAGGAGCGGACTCCTACAATGAGCAGTTCTTC; CDR3: CASSLGADSYNEQFF
size: many; V: TRBV18; J: TRBJ1-1; D: TRBD1; DNA: TGTGCCAGCTCACTAAAAATACAGGGGGTGAACACTGAAGCTTTCTTT; CDR3: CASSLKIQGVNTEAFF
size: NA; V: TRBV14; J: TRBJ1-1; D: NA; DNA: TGTGCCAGCAGCCGGGTTAGCACTGAAGCTTTCTTT; CDR3: CASSRVSTEAFF
size: many; V: TRBV13; J: TRBJ2-7; D: NA; DNA: TGTGCCAGCAGCAAGCGGTCCTGGGGGGATTACGAGCAGTACTTC; CDR3: CASSKRSWGDYEQYF
size: NA; V: TRBV5-1; J: TRBJ2-3; D: TRBD2; DNA: TGCGCCGGCAGCTTAGGGACTAGCGGAAGCACAGATACGCAGTATTTT; CDR3: CAGSLGTSGSTDTQYF
size: few; V: TRBV11-3; J: TRBJ2-6; D: TRBD1; DNA: TGTGCCAGCAGCTCAAAATCCGGGACAGCTGGGGCCAACGTCCTGACTTTC; CDR3: CASSSKSGTAGANVLTF
size: many; V: TRBV6-1; J: TRBJ2-5; D: NA; DNA: TGTGCCGGCCAGCCGGGACAAAAAGAGACCCAGTACTTC; CDR3: CAGQPGQKETQYF
size: many; V: TRBV19; J: TRBJ1-1; D: NA; DNA: TGTGCCAGTAGTATTAGTGGGGATCGGACTGAAGCTTTCTTT; CDR3: CASSISGDRTEAFF
size: NA; V: TRBV11-3; J: TRBJ2-5; D: TRBD2; DNA: TGTGCCAGCAGCCCCGGACTAGCGGAGTACCAAGAGACCCAGTACTTC; CDR3: CASSPGLAEYQETQYF
size: many; V: TRBV7-3; J: TRBJ2-2; D: TRBD2; DNA: TGTGCCAGCAGCTTTCCTAGCGGTCCGAACACCGGGGAGCTGTTTTTT; CDR3: CASSFPSGPNTGELFF
size: many; V: TRBV11-1; J: TRBJ1-2; D: NA; DNA: TGTGCCAGCAGCTATGACAACTATGGCTACACCTTC; CDR3: CASSYDNYGYTF
size: many; V: TRBV11-2; J: TRBJ2-5; D: NA; DNA: TGTGCCAGCAGCTTAGATATGTACGAGACCCAGTACTTC; CDR3: CASSLDMYETQYF
size: many; V: TRBV11-2; J: TRBJ1-1; D: NA; DNA: TGTGCCAGCAGACAACAGCGGAACACTGAAGCTTTCTTT; CDR3: CASRQQRNTEAFF
size: many; V: TRBV20-1; J: TRBJ2-1; D: NA; DNA: TGCAGTGCCGCCTCCGTTGGTGAGCAGTTCTTC; CDR3: CSAASVGEQFF
size: many; V: TRBV11-2; J: TRBJ2-5; D: NA; DNA: TGTGCCAGCAGCCCCTGGACCGGGGAAGAGACCCAGTACTTC; CDR3: CASSPWTGEETQYF
size: NA; V: TRBV5-6; J: TRBJ2-1; D: NA; DNA: TGTGCCAGCAGCTGGAAGTTGACAGCCTACAATGAGCAGTTCTTC; CDR3: CASSWKLTAYNEQFF
size: few; V: TRBV6-1; J: TRBJ2-3; D: TRBD2; DNA: TGTGCCAGCAGTTATTGGGCTAGCGGTAGCACAGATACGCAGTATTTT; CDR3: CASSYWASGSTDTQYF
size: NA; V: TRBV5-1; J: TRBJ2-3; D: TRBD2; DNA: TGCGCCAGCAGCTTTGGGACTAGCGGTGGCACAGATACGCAGTATTTT; CDR3: CASSFGTSGGTDTQYF
size: NA; V: TRBV3-1; J: TRBJ1-2; D: TRBD1; DNA: TGTGCCAGCAGCCAAGCCGACAGGGTTGGCGGTTATGGCTACACCTTC; CDR3: CASSQADRVGGYGYTF
size: many; V: TRBV28; J: TRBJ1-3; D: TRBD1; DNA: TGTGCCAGCAGTCAAACGCGGCAGGGGGTGAGAAACACCATATATTTT; CDR3: CASSQTRQGVRNTIYF
size: many; V: TRBV6-1; J: TRBJ2-7; D: NA; DNA: TGTGCCAGCAGTGGTGGGACACACTACGAGCAGTACTTC; CDR3: CASSGGTHYEQYF
size: many; V: TRBV5-1; J: TRBJ2-7; D: NA; DNA: TGCGCCAGCAGCCCCCGGGACGGACGCTCCTACGAGCAGTACTTC; CDR3: CASSPRDGRSYEQYF
size: NA; V: TRBV11-2; J: TRBJ2-1; D: TRBD2; DNA: TGTGCCAGCAGCGGTAGCGGGACGGGCAATGAGCAGTTCTTC; CDR3: CASSGSGTGNEQFF
size: NA; V: TRBV14; J: TRBJ2-2; D: TRBD1; DNA: TGTGCCAGCAGCCCCAAAAGACAGGGGACCAACACCGGGGAGCTGTTTTTT; CDR3: CASSPKRQGTNTGELFF